These 20 T cell receptor beta chains came from one sample sequenced in a study of T cells after yellow fever vaccination. TCRdb recomputed calls from the 5' RACE reads with MiXCR, one row per CDR3 protein. Of about 68,000 distinct CDR3 sequences listed, about 6.5% are singletons. The sequencing used CD8+ T cells sorted from PBMCs, collected more than 40 days after the first yellow fever vaccination. The receptors stem from a man aged 18 to 35 who received the YFV17D yellow fever vaccine.

This clonotype was picked up many times. The CDR3 is CASSNYLSTGTGELFF. The CDR3 DNA reads as TGTGCCAGCAGTAATTATCTGAGTACGGGCACCGGGGAGCTGTTTTTT. J is TRBJ2-2 and V is TRBV27; D is undetermined. Deletions cut 5 bases from V and 4 bases from J, with 17 bases between. This CDR3 region has 16 residues. Per the germline V gene, CDR1 is MNHEY and CDR2 is SMNVEV (reference sequence).

This clonotype was detected only a few times. The chain couples TRBV4-1 to TRBJ1-1; D is perhaps TRBD1 (5 bases). Trimming removed 1 base from V and 2 bases from J, with 11 bases in between. There are 15 residues in the CDR3. Germline loops: CDR1 MGHRA, CDR2 YSYEKL. The CDR3 coding sequence is TGCGCCAGCAGCCAAGTCTCAGGGTCAAACACTGAAGCTTTCTTT. It yields the protein CASSQVSGSNTEAFF.

This clonotype was observed a handful of times. The CDR3 sequence is CASSPPGQGGTEAFF. In DNA form, the CDR3 reads TGCGCCAGCAGCCCCCCAGGACAGGGGGGTACTGAAGCTTTCTTT. The V and J genes are TRBV4-3 and TRBJ1-1; 10 nucleotides align to TRBD1. Per the germline V gene, CDR1 is LGHNA and CDR2 is YSLEER. V shed 4 bases and J 5 bases; nucleotides not matched to a gene: 7. This CDR3 comprises 15 residues.

This clonotype was recorded at least ten times. The gene calls are TRBV9 and TRBJ2-2, with D hard to call. The CDR3 extends over 12 amino acids. The V gene's germline CDR1 is SGDLS and CDR2 YYNGEE. V shed 0 bases and J shed 8 bases, with 5 bases lying between them. The DNA of the CDR3 is TGTGCCAGCAGCGTAGAGGCGGGGGAGCTGTTTTTT. It is translated as CASSVEAGELFF. Based on the CDR3 plus reference TRBV9 and TRBJ2-2, the full variable domain is DSGVTQTPKHLITATGQRVTLRCSPRSGDLSVYWYQQSLDQGLQFLIQYYNGEERAKGNILERFSAQQFPDLHSELNLSSLELGDSALYFCASSVEAGELFFGEGSRLTVL.

Points on this clonotype: Mismatch with germline at one junction end may stem from a read error. The genes are TRBV15 and TRBJ1-3, with unresolved D. The germline gives CDR1 LNHNV, CDR2 YYDKDF (reference sequence). The length of the CDR3 is 17 residues. The CDR3 nucleotides read TGTGCCTCCAGCAAGCAGCCATCAAAGGGCTCTGGAAACACCATATATTTT. The encoded protein is CASSKQPSKGSGNTIYF.

The V gene is TRBV5-1, the J gene TRBJ1-5; 9 bases are a match to TRBD1. The V gene end was trimmed by 3 bases and the J gene end by 3 bases; junction bases not matched to a gene: 4. This CDR3 is 15 amino acids long. CDR1 is SGHRS, CDR2 YFSETQ, per germline. Here the CDR3 reads CASSWTGDYNQPQHF. The CDR3 DNA reads as TGCGCCAGCAGCTGGACAGGGGACTACAATCAGCCCCAGCATTTT.

The gene calls are TRBV7-9 and TRBJ2-1, with 12 positions matching TRBD2. This CDR3 region has 19 residues. Unmatched junction bases numbered 12, after V lost 4 bases and J lost 2 bases. Germline V lookup: CDR1 SEHNR, CDR2 FQNEAQ (reference sequence). The CDR3: CASSSSLRLAGETYNEQFF. The DNA for the CDR3 is TGTGCCAGCAGCTCATCCCTCAGACTAGCGGGGGAGACCTACAATGAGCAGTTCTTC.

CDR3 region: CASSLTGGPQETQYF. The CDR3 DNA is TGTGCCAGCAGCTTAACGGGGGGCCCCCAAGAGACCCAGTACTTC. The chain couples TRBV7-3 to TRBJ2-5; tentatively, D is TRBD1 or TRBD2 (6 bases each). Germline values: CDR1 SGHTA, CDR2 FQGTGA. This CDR3 comprises 15 residues. Trimming took off 0 bases at V and 1 base at J, with 9 bases between the two ends. The variable domain in full, with the rest retrieved from reference TRBV7-3 and TRBJ2-5, is GAGVSQTPSNKVTEKGKYVELRCDPISGHTALYWYRQSLGQGPEFLIYFQGTGAADDSGLPNDRFFAVRPEGSVSTLKIQRTERGDSAVYLCASSLTGGPQETQYFGPGTRLLVL.

This clonotype was found many times. This chain links TRBV10-3 with TRBJ2-7, with 8 bases fitting TRBD1. V was pared by 11 bases and J by 0 bases, with 12 bases of the junction left unmatched. The CDR3 is 15 residues long. CDR1 and CDR2 (germline): ENHRY, SYGVKD. In nucleotides, the CDR3 is TGTGCCGCGGACAGGGCCCTCTCCCCCTCCTACGAGCAGTACTTC. The encoded protein is CAADRALSPSYEQYF.

CDR3 region: CASSSTGRINEQFF. The CDR3 DNA follows: TGTGCCAGCAGCTCAACCGGGCGGATCAATGAGCAGTTCTTC. This chain joins TRBV7-2 and TRBJ2-1; D is undetermined. Looked up from germline, CDR1 is SGHTA and CDR2 is FQGNSA. V gave up 4 bases and J gave up 6 bases, with 13 bases separating them. There are 14 residues in the CDR3. The full variable domain, with the rest looked up from reference TRBV7-2 and TRBJ2-1, is GAGVSQSPSNKVTEKGKDVELRCDPISGHTALYWYRQSLGQGLEFLIYFQGNSAPDKSGLPSDRFSAERTGGSVSTLTIQRTQQEDSAVYLCASSSTGRINEQFFGPGTRLTVL.

This clonotype was observed at least ten times. The chain joins TRBV6-5 to TRBJ2-5; TRBD2 agrees at 9 bases. The CDR3 runs 14 residues. Looked up from germline, CDR1 is MNHEY and CDR2 is SVGAGI. The ends lost 5 bases at V and 3 bases at J; junction bases unmatched: 4. Here the CDR3 DNA reads TGTGCCAGCAGTATACTAGCGGGTGAAGAGACCCAGTACTTC. It translates to CASSILAGEETQYF.

This clonotype was observed many times. V is TRBV5-1 and J is TRBJ2-1; D ambiguous. This CDR3 comprises 15 residues. V dropped 0 bases and J dropped 6 bases, with 13 bases sitting between them. Germline V gene lookup returns CDR1 SGHRS and CDR2 YFSETQ. The DNA of the CDR3 is TGCGCCAGCAGCTTGGCCATGGGTCGTCTCAATGAGCAGTTCTTC. Residues: CASSLAMGRLNEQFF.

V gene TRBV12-3 or TRBV12-4 combines with J gene TRBJ2-1; 9 positions match TRBD2. The junction had 9 bases not matched to a gene; V was cut back by 3 bases and J by 9 bases. The CDR3 runs 15 residues. Here the CDR3 reads CASSFGWRGGVEQFF. The CDR3 DNA reads as TGTGCCAGCAGTTTCGGTTGGCGGGGGGGGGTTGAGCAGTTCTTC.

This clonotype was counted ten times or more. V gene TRBV5-1 combines with J gene TRBJ2-7; D assignment may be TRBD1 or TRBD2 (6 bases each). Germline V gives CDR1 SGHRS, CDR2 YFSETQ. Trimming removed 0 bases from V and 6 bases from J, with 7 bases in between. The CDR3 spans 12 residues. CDR3 DNA: TGCGCCAGCAGCTTGGCGGGGGCCGAGCAGTACTTC. Residues: CASSLAGAEQYF. Variable domain in full (rest from reference TRBV5-1 and TRBJ2-7): KAGVTQTPRYLIKTRGQQVTLSCSPISGHRSVSWYQQTPGQGLQFLFEYFSETQRNKGNFPGRFSGRQFSNSRSEMNVSTLELGDSALYLCASSLAGAEQYFGPGTRLTVT.

Comments on this clonotype: This could be a read error, since a much larger clone is one nucleotide away. As the CDR3 is not closed by the conserved phenylalanine or tryptophan, this likely results from a read error. V and J are TRBV20-1 and TRBJ2-1, with 7 bases matching TRBD1. Germline V CDR1 and CDR2: DFQATT, SNEGSKA (reference sequence). The CDR3 spans 13 residues. V lost 3 bases to trimming and J lost 8 bases; unmatched junction nucleotides: 7. The CDR3 sequence is CSASSQGSDEQFL. Written as DNA, the CDR3 is TGCAGTGCTAGTTCACAGGGGAGCGATGAGCAGTTCTTA.

For this clonotype: The junction shows a germline mismatch at one end, possibly a read error. CDR3: CDSSQGQGGYNEQFF. As DNA, the CDR3 is TGTGACAGCAGCCAGGGACAGGGTGGCTACAATGAGCAGTTCTTC. The chain uses TRBV7-2 and TRBJ2-1; 9 nucleotides match TRBD1. The V gene's germline CDR1 is SGHTA and CDR2 FQGNSA. CDR3 size: 15 residues. Full variable domain (rest looked up from reference TRBV7-2 and TRBJ2-1): GAGVSQSPSNKVTEKGKDVELRCDPISGHTALYWYRQSLGQGLEFLIYFQGNSAPDKSGLPSDRFSAERTGGSVSTLTIQRTQQEDSAVYLCDSSQGQGGYNEQFFGPGTRLTVL.

This clonotype has at least ten counts. The chain links TRBV27 to TRBJ2-7; 8 nucleotides align to TRBD1. CDR3 size: 14 residues. Germline V gene data show CDR1 as MNHEY and CDR2 as SMNVEV (reference sequence). V trimming: 2 bases; J trimming: 4 bases; junction bases outside the gene matches: 4. CDR3 DNA sequence: TGTGCCAGCAGTTTAAAAGGACAGGGTTACGAGCAGTACTTC. Protein product: CASSLKGQGYEQYF.

This clonotype was counted ten times or more. The J gene is TRBJ2-1, the V gene TRBV5-4; TRBD2 aligns across 12 bases. The CDR3 is made up of 14 amino acids. Germline assignment: CDR1 SGHNT and CDR2 YYREEE (reference sequence). Germline trimming cut 4 bases from V and 14 bases from J; bases unmatched to any gene: 10. The CDR3 protein is CASSTTSGGGGKFF. Written as DNA, the CDR3 is TGTGCCAGCAGCACGACTAGCGGGGGAGGAGGAAAGTTCTTC.

In its sample, this clonotype was seen many times. The V call is TRBV9, the J call TRBJ2-1; a possible D gene is TRBD1 (5 bases). This CDR3 has 13 residues. V dropped 1 base and J dropped 7 bases, with 9 bases sitting between them. Germline V gene data show CDR1 as SGDLS and CDR2 as YYNGEE. CDR3: CASSVTRVNEQFF. The CDR3 DNA is TGTGCCAGCAGCGTAACCAGGGTAAATGAGCAGTTCTTC.

This clonotype turned up a few times. V usage is TRBV6-1 and J usage is TRBJ2-2; D not resolved. This CDR3 has 15 residues. V lost 7 bases, J lost 0 bases, and 12 bases lay in between. The germline V gene has CDR1 MNHNS and CDR2 SASEGT. CDR3 loop: CASIDMVPNTGELFF. The CDR3 bases are TGTGCCAGCATTGACATGGTCCCGAACACCGGGGAGCTGTTTTTT.